This TCR beta chain was recovered during a study of OX40 agonist ivuxolimab in advanced cancers. Background on the study: Recorded diagnoses for dose-escalation patients were hepatocellular carcinoma, melanoma, renal cell or head and neck cancer. Study findings and constraints: Partly responding patients at 0.1-3.0 mg/kg showed some of the smallest clonal expansion.

With respect to this clone: The antigen is undetermined.

Sequencing was performed with immunoSEQ multiplex PCR; in TCRdb, only in-frame clones are kept and a portion is missing. The data show 45,000 to 50,000 clones, about 90% seen once. Per the germline V gene, CDR1 is SGHDT and CDR2 is YYEEEE. Trimming took off 5 bases at V and 2 bases at J, with 10 bases between the two ends. The CDR3 has 13 amino acids. The chain uses TRBV5-6 and TRBJ1-1; D not certain. The input for sequencing was CD4+ or CD8+ T cells sorted from blood, taken in a trial of the OX40 agonist ivuxolimab. The clonotype comes from an adult with an advanced solid tumor such as melanoma, head and neck, liver or kidney cancer. The CDR3 sequence: CASSYTVNTEAFF. The CDR3 DNA sequence: TGTGCCAGCAGTTACACAGTCAACACTGAAGCTTTCTTT.